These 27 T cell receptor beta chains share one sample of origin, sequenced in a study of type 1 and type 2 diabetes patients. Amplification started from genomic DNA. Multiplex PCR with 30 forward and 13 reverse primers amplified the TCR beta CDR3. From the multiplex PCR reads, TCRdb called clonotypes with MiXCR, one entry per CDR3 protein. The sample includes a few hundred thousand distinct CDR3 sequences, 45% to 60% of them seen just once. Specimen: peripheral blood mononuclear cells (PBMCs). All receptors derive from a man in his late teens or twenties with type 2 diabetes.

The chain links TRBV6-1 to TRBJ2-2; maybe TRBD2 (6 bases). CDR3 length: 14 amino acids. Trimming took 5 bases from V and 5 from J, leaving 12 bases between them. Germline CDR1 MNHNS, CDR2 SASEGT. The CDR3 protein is CASSYSGDTGELFF. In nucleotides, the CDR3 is TGTGCCAGCAGTTATTCGGGGGATACCGGGGAGCTGTTTTTT.

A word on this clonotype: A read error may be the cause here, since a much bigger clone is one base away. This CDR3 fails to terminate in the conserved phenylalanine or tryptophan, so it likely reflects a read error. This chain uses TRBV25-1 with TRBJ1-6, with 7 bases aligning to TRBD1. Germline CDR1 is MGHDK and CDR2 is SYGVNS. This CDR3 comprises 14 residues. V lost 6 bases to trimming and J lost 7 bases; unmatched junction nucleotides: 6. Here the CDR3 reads CASRRTGLNSPLHS. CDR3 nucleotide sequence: TGTGCCAGCAGGAGGACAGGTTTAAATTCACCCCTCCACTCT.

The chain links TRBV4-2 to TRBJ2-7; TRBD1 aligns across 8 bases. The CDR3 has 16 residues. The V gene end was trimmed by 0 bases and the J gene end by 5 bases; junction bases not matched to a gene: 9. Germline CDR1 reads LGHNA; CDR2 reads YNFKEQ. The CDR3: CASSQDLRDRGHEQYF. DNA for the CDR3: TGTGCCAGCAGCCAAGATCTAAGAGACAGGGGTCACGAGCAGTACTTC.

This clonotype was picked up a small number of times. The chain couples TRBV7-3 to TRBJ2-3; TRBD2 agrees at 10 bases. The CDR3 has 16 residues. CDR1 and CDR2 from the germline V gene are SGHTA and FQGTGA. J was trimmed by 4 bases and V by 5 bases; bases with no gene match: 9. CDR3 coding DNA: TGTGCCAGCAGCAAGAGCGGGAGGGCCGGAGCAGATACGCAGTATTTT. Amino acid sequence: CASSKSGRAGADTQYF. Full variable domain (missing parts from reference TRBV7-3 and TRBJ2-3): GAGVSQTPSNKVTEKGKYVELRCDPISGHTALYWYRQSLGQGPEFLIYFQGTGAADDSGLPNDRFFAVRPEGSVSTLKIQRTERGDSAVYLCASSKSGRAGADTQYFGPGTRLTVL.

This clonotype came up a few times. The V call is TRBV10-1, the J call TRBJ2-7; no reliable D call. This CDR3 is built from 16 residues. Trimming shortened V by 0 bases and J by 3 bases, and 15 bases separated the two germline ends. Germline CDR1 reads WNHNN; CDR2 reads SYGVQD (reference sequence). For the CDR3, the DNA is TGCGCCAGCAGTGAGTCCTCGGCGGCCGCCCGCTACGAGCAGTACTTC. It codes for CASSESSAAARYEQYF.

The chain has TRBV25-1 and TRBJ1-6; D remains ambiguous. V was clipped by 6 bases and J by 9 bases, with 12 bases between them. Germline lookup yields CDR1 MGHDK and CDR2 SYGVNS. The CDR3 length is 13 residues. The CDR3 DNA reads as TGTGCCAGCAGCGTAGTAGCATCTTCACCCCTCCACTTT. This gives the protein CASSVVASSPLHF.

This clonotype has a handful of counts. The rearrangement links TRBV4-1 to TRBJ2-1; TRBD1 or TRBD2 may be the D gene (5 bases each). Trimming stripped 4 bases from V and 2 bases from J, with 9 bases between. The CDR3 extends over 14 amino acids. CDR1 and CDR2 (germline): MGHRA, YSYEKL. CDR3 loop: CASSPGTTYNEQFF. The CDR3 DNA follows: TGCGCCAGCAGCCCGGGGACCACCTACAATGAGCAGTTCTTC.

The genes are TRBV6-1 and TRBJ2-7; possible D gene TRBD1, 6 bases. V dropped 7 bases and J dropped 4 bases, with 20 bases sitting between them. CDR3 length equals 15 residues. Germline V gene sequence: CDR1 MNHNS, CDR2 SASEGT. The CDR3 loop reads CASTLRTGSAYEQYF. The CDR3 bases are TGTGCCAGCACCTTAAGAACAGGGAGCGCATACGAGCAGTACTTC.

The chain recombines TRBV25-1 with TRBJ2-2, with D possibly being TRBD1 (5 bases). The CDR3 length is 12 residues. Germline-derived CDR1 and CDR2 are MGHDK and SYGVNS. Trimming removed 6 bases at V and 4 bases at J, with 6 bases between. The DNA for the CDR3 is TGTGCCAGCAGACAGGTCACCGGGGAGCTGTTTTTT. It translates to CASRQVTGELFF.

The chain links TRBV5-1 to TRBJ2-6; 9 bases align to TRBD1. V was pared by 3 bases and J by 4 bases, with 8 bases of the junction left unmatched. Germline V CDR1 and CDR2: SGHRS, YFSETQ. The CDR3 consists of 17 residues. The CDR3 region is CASSWKQGANGANVLTF. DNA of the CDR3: TGCGCCAGCAGCTGGAAACAGGGGGCAAACGGGGCCAACGTCCTGACTTTC.

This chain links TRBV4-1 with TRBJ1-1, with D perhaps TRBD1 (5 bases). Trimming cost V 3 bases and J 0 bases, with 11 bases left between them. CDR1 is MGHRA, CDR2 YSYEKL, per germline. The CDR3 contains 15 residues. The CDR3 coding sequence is TGCGCCAGCAGCCAGCATAGACAGATGAACACTGAAGCTTTCTTT. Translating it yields CASSQHRQMNTEAFF.

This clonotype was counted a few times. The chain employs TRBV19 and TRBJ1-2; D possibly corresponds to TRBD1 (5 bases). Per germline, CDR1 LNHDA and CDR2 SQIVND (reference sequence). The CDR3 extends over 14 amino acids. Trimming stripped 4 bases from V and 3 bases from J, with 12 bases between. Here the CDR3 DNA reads TGTGCCAGTAGTAGGACCTGGGGGGACTATGGCTACACCTTC. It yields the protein CASSRTWGDYGYTF.

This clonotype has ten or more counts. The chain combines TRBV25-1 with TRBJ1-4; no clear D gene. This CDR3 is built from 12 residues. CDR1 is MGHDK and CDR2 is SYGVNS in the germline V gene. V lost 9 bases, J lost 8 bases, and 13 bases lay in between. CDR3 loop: CARKGVREKLFF. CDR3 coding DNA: TGTGCCAGGAAGGGTGTCCGGGAAAAACTGTTTTTT.

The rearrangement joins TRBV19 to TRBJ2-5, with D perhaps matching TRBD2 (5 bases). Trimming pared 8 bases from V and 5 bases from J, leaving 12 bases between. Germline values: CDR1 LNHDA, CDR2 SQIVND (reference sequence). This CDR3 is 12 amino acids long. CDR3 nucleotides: TGTGCCAGTGGACTCGCCGGGGAGACCCAGTACTTC. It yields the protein CASGLAGETQYF.

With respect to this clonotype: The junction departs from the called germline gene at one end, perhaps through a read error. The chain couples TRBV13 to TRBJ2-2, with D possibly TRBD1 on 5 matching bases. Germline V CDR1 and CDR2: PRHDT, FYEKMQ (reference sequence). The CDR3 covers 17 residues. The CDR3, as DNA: TGCGCCAGCAGCTCTCCCCAGGGCTGTGCGAACACCGGGGAGCTGTTTTTT. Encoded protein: CASSSPQGCANTGELFF.

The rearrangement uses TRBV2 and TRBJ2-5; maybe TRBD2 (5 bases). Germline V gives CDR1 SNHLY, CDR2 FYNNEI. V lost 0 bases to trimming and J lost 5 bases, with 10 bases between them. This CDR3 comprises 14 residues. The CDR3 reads CASSEARGSETQYF. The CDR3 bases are TGTGCCAGCAGTGAAGCGCGAGGGTCGGAGACCCAGTACTTC.

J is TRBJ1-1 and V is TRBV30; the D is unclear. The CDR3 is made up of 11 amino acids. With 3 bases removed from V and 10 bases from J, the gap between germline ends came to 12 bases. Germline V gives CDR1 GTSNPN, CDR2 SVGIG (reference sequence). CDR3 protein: CAWRHTEGAFF. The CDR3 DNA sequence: TGTGCCTGGAGGCATACAGAGGGAGCTTTCTTT. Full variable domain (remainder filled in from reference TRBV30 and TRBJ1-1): SQTIHQWPATLVQPVGSPLSLECTVEGTSNPNLYWYRQAAGRGLQLLFYSVGIGQISSEVPQNLSASRPQDRQFILSSKKLLLSDSGFYLCAWRHTEGAFFGQGTRLTVV.

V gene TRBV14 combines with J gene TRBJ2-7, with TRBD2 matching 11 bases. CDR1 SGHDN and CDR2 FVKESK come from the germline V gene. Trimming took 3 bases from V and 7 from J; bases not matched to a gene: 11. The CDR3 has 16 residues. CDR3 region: CASSHGIFGTSGEQYF. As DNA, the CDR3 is TGTGCCAGCAGCCACGGAATTTTCGGGACTAGCGGTGAGCAGTACTTC.

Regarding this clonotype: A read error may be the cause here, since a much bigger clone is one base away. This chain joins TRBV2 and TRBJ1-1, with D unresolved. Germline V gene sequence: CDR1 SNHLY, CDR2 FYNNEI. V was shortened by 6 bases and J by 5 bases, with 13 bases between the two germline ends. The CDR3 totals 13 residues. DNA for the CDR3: TGTGCCAGCAGACGAGCAACGAAGACTGAAGCTTTCTTT. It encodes CASRRATKTEAFF.

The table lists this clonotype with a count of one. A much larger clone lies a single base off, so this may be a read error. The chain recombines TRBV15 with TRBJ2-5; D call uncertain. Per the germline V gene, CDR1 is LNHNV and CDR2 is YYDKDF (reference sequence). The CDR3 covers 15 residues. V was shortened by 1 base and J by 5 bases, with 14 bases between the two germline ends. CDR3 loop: CATSRVSGERETQYF. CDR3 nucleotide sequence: TGTGCCACCAGCAGAGTTAGTGGGGAAAGGGAGACCCAGTACTTC.

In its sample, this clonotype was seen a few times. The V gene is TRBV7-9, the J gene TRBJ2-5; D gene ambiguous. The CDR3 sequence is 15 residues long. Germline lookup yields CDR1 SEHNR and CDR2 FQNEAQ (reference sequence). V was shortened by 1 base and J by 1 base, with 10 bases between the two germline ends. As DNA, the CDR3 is TGTGCCAGCAGCTTAGTCCGGATAGGCCAAGAGACCCAGTACTTC. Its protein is CASSLVRIGQETQYF.

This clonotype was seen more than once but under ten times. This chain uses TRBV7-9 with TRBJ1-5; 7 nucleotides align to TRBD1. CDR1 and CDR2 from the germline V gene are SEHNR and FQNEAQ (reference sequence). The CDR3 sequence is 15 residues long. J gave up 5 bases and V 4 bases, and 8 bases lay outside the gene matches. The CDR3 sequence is CASSSTGTADQPQHF. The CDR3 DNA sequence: TGTGCCAGCAGCTCGACCGGGACAGCAGATCAGCCCCAGCATTTT. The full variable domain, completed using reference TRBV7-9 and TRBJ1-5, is DTGVSQNPRHKITKRGQNVTFRCDPISEHNRLYWYRQTLGQGPEFLTYFQNEAQLEKSRLLSDRFSAERPKGSFSTLEIQRTEQGDSAMYLCASSSTGTADQPQHFGDGTRLSIL.

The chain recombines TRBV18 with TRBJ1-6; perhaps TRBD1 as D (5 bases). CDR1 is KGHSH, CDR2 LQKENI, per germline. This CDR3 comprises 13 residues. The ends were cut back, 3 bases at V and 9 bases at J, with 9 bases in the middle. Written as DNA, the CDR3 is TGTGCCAGCTCACCCGACAGTCGTTCACCCCTCCACTTT. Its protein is CASSPDSRSPLHF.

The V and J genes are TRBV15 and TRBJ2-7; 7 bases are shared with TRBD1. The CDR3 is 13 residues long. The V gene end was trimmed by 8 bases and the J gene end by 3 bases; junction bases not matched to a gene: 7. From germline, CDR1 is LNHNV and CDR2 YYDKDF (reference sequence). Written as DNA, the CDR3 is TGTGCCACCCGGGACAGTTCTAACTACGAGCAGTACTTC. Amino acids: CATRDSSNYEQYF.

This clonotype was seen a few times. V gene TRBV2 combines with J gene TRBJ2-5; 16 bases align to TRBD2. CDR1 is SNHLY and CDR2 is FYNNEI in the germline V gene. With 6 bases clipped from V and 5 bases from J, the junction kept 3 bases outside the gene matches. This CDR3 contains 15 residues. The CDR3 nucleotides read TGTGCCAGCAGCGGGACTAGCGGGAGGGGGGAGACCCAGTACTTC. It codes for CASSGTSGRGETQYF.

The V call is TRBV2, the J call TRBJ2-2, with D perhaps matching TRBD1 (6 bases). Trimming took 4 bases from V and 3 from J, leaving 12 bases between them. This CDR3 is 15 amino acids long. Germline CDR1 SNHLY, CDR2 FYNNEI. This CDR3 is CASSARGKDTGELFF. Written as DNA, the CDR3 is TGTGCCAGCAGTGCCAGGGGAAAGGACACCGGGGAGCTGTTTTTT. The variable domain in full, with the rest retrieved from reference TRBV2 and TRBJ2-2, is EPEVTQTPSHQVTQMGQEVILRCVPISNHLYFYWYRQILGQKVEFLVSFYNNEISEKSEIFDDQFSVERPDGSNFTLKIRSTKLEDSAMYFCASSARGKDTGELFFGEGSRLTVL.

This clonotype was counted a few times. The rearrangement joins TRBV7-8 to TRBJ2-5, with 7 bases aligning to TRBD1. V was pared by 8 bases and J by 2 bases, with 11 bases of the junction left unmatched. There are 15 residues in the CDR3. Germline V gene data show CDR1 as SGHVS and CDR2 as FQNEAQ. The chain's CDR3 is CASVSKGTAQETQYF. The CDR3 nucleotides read TGTGCCAGCGTCTCGAAAGGGACAGCACAAGAGACCCAGTACTTC.